This TCR beta chain was identified during a study of immune heterogeneity within non-small cell lung tumors. Study-level background: The tumor set comprised a handful of squamous cell carcinomas and around eleven non-squamous carcinomas (plus 1 not otherwise specified).

Germline V gene lookup returns CDR1 SGHRS and CDR2 YFSETQ. CDR3 length: 16 amino acids. J gave up 5 bases and V 4 bases, and 13 bases lay outside the gene matches. Bulk tumor gDNA, roughly 660 ng per sample, served as the TCR template. Several biopsies per primary tumor were taken during surgery, spaced as far apart as possible. Patients had untreated, newly diagnosed non-small cell lung cancer and underwent curative surgery. CDR3 of TCR beta was amplified by multiplex PCR that used 32 V and 13 J primers. Using its own MiXCR run on the multiplex PCR reads, TCRdb lists one record per CDR3 protein. Of 20,000 to 25,000 distinct CDR3 sequences listed, about 25% were seen once; the top ten hold 3.7%.

The receptor was isolated from a man aged 35 to 55 with non-small cell lung cancer. The chain employs TRBV5-1 and TRBJ2-7, with 9 bases identical to TRBD2. Sequenced input: lung tumor tissue. The CDR3 is CASSNRWGAGGDEQYF. For the CDR3, the DNA is TGCGCCAGCAGCAACCGGTGGGGGGCGGGGGGGGACGAGCAGTACTTC.